A selection of T cell receptor beta chains follows, all from one sample in a study of shared clonotypes between healthy human individuals. Generated by immunoSEQ multiplex PCR, the TCRdb table keeps only in-frame clones and is missing some. Found here are some 2,400,000 clones, more than 90% of them singletons; the top ten hold roughly 0.13%. Source material: naive CD4+ T cells sorted from blood. These receptors came from a man aged 18-30 years in good health. Each CDR3 is given without its conserved first and last residue.

j_call v_call cdr3_length cdr3_aa
TRBJ2-3 TRBV30 13 AWTSSGTSTDTQY
TRBJ2-1 TRBV5-4 13 ASSFLTGSYNEQF
TRBJ1-1 TRBV19 13 ASSQGTGRDTEAF
TRBJ2-7 TRBV6-6 11 ASGRDTRYEQY
TRBJ2-3 TRBV27 15 ASTFLSGRGFTDTQY
TRBJ2-7 TRBV11-3 14 ASSLALAEDSYEQY
TRBJ1-4 TRBV9 12 ASSATGTNEKLF
TRBJ2-5 TRBV5-1 13 ASSLGLAGSETQY
TRBJ1-6 TRBV7-2 14 ASSPEGQGSYSPLH
TRBJ1-2 TRBV6-1 13 ASSAPQGSVYGYT
TRBJ2-5 TRBV6-5 11 ASSYSGQAAQY
TRBJ1-1 TRBV5-1 12 ASSHFRQGEEAF
TRBJ2-1 TRBV7-9 9 ASSLHNEQF
TRBJ2-2 TRBV5-1 11 ASSLEGAGELF
TRBJ2-5 TRBV5-1 14 ASSLGGLAVPETQY
TRBJ2-1 TRBV2 10 ASRPEVDEQF
TRBJ2-7 TRBV5-6 13 ASSLAGTSSREQY
TRBJ2-1 TRBV18 15 ASSPRMKVAGTGEQF
TRBJ1-3 TRBV11-3 14 ASSLARMASGNTIY
TRBJ2-2 TRBV6-1 13 ASAAGSVNTGELF
TRBJ1-5 TRBV9 12 ASSVGTGKEPQH
TRBJ2-2 TRBV4-1 11 ASSQGGAGQLF